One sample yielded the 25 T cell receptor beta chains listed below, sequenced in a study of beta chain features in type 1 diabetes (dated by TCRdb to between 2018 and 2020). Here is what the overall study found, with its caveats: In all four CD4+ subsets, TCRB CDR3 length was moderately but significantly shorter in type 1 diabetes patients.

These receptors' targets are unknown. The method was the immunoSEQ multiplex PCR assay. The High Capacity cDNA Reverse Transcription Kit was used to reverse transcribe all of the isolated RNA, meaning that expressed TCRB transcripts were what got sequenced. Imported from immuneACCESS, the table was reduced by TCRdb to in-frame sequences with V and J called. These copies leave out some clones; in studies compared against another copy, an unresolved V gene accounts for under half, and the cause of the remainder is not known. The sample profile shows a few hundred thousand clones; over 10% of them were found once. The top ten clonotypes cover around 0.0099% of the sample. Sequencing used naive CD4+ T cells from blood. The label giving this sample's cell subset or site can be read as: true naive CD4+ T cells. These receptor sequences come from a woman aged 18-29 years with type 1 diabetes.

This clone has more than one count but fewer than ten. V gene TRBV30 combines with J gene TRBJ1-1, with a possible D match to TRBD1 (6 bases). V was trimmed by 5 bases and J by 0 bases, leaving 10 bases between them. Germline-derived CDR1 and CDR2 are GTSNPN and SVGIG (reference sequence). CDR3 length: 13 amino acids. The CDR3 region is CAWVGQLNTEAFF. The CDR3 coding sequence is TGTGCCTGGGTCGGACAGCTGAACACTGAAGCTTTCTTT.

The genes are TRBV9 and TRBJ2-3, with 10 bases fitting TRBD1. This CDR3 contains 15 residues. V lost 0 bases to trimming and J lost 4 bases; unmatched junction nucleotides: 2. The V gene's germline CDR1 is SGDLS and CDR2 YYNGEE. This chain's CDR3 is CASSVGTGGPDTQYF. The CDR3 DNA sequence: TGTGCCAGCAGCGTAGGGACAGGGGGACCAGATACGCAGTATTTT. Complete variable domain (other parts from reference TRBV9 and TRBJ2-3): DSGVTQTPKHLITATGQRVTLRCSPRSGDLSVYWYQQSLDQGLQFLIQYYNGEERAKGNILERFSAQQFPDLHSELNLSSLELGDSALYFCASSVGTGGPDTQYFGPGTRLTVL.

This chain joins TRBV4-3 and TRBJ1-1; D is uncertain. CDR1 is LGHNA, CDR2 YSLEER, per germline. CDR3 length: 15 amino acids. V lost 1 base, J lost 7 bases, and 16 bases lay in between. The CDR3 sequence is CASSQALAVNIEAFF. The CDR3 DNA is TGCGCCAGCAGCCAAGCCCTGGCAGTTAATATTGAAGCTTTCTTT.

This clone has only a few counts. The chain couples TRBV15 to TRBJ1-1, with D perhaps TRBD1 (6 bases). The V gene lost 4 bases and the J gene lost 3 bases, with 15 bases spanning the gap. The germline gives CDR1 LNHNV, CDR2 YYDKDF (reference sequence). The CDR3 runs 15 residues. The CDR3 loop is CATSNPTGKYTEAFF. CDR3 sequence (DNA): TGTGCCACCAGCAACCCTACAGGGAAATACACTGAAGCTTTCTTT.

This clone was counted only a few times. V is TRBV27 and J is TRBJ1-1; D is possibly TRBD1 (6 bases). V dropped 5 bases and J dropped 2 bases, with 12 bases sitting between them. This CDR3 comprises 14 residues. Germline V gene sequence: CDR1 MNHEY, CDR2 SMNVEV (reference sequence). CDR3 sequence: CASSRTVLNTEAFF. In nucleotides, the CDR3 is TGTGCCAGCAGTCGGACAGTACTTAACACTGAAGCTTTCTTT.

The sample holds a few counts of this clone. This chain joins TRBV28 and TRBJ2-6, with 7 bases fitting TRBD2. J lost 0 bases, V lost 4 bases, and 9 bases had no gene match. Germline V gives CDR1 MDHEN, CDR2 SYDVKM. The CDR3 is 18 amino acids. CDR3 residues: CASSSARAGVSGANVLTF. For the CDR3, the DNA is TGTGCCAGCAGTTCGGCTCGGGCGGGAGTCTCTGGGGCCAACGTCCTGACTTTC.

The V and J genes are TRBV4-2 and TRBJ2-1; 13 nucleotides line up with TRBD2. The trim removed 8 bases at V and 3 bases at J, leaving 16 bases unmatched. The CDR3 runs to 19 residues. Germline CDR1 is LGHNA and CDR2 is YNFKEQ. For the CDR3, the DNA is TGTGCCAGCGGGACTAGCGGGGCCCTCAACCGCCAAAACTACAATGAGCAGTTCTTC. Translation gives CASGTSGALNRQNYNEQFF.

The CDR3 DNA is TGTGCCAGCAGCGTGGGACAGAACTACGAGCAGTACTTC. This encodes CASSVGQNYEQYF. This chain links TRBV6-5 with TRBJ2-7; 7 bases agree with TRBD1. J lost 3 bases, V lost 6 bases, and 5 bases had no gene match. There are 13 residues in the CDR3. CDR1 is MNHEY, CDR2 SVGAGI, per germline.

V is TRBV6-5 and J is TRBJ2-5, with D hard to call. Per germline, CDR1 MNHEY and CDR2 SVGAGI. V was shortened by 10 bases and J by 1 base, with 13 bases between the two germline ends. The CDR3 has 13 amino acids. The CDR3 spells CATRSWSQETQYF. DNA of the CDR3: TGTGCCACTCGGTCTTGGAGCCAAGAGACCCAGTACTTC.

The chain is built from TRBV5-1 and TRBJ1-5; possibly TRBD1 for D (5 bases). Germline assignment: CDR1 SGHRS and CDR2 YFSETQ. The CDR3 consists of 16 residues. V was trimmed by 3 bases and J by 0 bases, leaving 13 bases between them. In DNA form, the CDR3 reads TGCGCCAGCAGCTGGCGGGACGGCAATAGCAATCAGCCCCAGCATTTT. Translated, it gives CASSWRDGNSNQPQHF.

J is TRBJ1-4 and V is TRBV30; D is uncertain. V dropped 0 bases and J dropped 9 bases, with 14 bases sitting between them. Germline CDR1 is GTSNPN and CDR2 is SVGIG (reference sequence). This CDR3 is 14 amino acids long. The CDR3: CAWSVLGRGQKLFF. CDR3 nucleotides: TGTGCCTGGAGTGTACTCGGACGGGGTCAAAAACTGTTTTTT.

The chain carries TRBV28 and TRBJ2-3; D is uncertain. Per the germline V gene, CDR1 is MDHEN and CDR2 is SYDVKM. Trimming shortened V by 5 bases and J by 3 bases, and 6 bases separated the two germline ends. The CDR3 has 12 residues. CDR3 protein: CASSSRTDTQYF. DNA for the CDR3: TGTGCCAGCAGTAGCCGGACAGATACGCAGTATTTT.

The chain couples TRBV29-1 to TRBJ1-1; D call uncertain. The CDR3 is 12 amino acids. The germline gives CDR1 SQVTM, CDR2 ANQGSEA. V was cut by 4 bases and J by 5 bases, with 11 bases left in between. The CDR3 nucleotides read TGCAGCGTTGGTGGAGGGCAAACTGAAGCTTTCTTT. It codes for CSVGGGQTEAFF.

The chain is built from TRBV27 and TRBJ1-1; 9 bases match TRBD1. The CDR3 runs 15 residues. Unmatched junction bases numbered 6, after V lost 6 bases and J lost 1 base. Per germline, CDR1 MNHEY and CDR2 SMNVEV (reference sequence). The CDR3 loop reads CASSPGTGPNTEAFF. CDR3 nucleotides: TGTGCCAGCAGCCCCGGGACAGGGCCGAACACTGAAGCTTTCTTT.

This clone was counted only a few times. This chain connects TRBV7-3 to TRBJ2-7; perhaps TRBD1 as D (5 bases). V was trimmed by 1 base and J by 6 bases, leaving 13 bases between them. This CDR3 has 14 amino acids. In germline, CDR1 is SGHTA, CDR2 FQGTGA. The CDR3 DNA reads TGTGCCAGCAGCTTAAATTTAGGGGTTCCCGAGCAGTACTTC. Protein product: CASSLNLGVPEQYF.

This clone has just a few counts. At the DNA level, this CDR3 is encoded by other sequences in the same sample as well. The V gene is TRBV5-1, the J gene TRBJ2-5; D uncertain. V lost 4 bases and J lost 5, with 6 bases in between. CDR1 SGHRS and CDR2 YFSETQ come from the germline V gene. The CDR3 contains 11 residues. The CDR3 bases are TGCGCCAGCAGCCTCCGGGAGACCCAGTACTTC. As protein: CASSLRETQYF.

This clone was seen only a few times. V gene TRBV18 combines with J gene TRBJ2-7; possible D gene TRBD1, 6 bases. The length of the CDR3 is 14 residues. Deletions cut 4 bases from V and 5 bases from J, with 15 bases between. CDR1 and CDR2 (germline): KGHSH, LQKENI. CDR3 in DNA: TGTGCCAGCTCACAACAGGGAGTCCCCCACGAGCAGTACTTC. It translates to CASSQQGVPHEQYF. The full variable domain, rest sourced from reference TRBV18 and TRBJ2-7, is NAGVMQNPRHLVRRRGQEARLRCSPMKGHSHVYWYRQLPEEGLKFMVYLQKENIIDESGMPKERFSAEFPKEGPSILRIQQVVRGDSAAYFCASSQQGVPHEQYFGPGTRLTVT.

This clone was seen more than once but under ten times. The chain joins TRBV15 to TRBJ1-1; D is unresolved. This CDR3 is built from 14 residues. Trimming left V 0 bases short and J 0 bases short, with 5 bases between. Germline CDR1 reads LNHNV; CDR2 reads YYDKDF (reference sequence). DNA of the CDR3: TGTGCCACCAGCAGAGACCACTTGAACACTGAAGCTTTCTTT. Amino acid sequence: CATSRDHLNTEAFF.

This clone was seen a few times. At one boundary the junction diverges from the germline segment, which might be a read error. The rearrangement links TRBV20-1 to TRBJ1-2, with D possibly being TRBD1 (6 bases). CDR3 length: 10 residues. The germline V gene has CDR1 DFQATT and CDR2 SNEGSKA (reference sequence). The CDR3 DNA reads TGCAGTGCTAGCGGCTACCGGGACATCTTC. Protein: CSASGYRDIF.

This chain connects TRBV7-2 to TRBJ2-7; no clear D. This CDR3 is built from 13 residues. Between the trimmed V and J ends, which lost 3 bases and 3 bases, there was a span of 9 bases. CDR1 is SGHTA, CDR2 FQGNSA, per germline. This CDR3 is CASSLVTYYEQYF. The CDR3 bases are TGTGCCAGCAGCTTGGTTACATACTACGAGCAGTACTTC.

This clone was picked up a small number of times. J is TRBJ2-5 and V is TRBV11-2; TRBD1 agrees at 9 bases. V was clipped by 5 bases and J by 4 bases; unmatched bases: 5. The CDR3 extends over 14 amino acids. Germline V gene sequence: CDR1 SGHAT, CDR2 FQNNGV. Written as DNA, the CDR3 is TGTGCCAGCAGCCGAACAGGGGGCCTAGAGACCCAGTACTTC. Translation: CASSRTGGLETQYF.

As DNA, the CDR3 is TGTGCCAGCAGCCGCGAGAACACCGGGGAGCTGTTTTTT. This codes for CASSRENTGELFF. This rearrangement joins TRBV5-4 to TRBJ2-2; unclear D gene. This CDR3 contains 13 residues. Trimming took 4 bases from V and 1 from J, leaving 5 bases between them. CDR1 SGHNT and CDR2 YYREEE come from the germline V gene (reference sequence).

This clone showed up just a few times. The CDR3, as DNA: TGTGCCAGCTCACCCTCAGGCCCGGCATCTCACAATGAGCAGTTCTTC. Its protein product is CASSPSGPASHNEQFF. The chain carries TRBV18 and TRBJ2-1; D is uncertain. The V end lost 3 bases, the J end lost 5 bases, and 17 bases lay between the germline ends. This CDR3 contains 16 residues. Germline loops: CDR1 KGHSH, CDR2 LQKENI.

CDR3 protein: CAWSLTGAQPQHF. The CDR3 nucleotides are TGTGCCTGGAGTCTTACAGGGGCTCAGCCCCAGCATTTT. The chain links TRBV30 to TRBJ1-5; 7 nucleotides line up with TRBD1. In germline, CDR1 is GTSNPN, CDR2 SVGIG (reference sequence). The CDR3 contains 13 residues. With 2 bases clipped from V and 6 bases from J, the junction kept 4 bases outside the gene matches.

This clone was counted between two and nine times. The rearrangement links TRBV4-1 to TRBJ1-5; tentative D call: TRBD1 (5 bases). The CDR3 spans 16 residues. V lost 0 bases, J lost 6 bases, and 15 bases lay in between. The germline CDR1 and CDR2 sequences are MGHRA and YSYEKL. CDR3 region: CASSQDGGRGGQPQHF. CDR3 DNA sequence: TGCGCCAGCAGCCAAGATGGGGGGAGGGGCGGTCAGCCCCAGCATTTT.